The entry that follows covers one TCR beta chain sequence. Its antigen is not known. TCRdb reprocessed the reads with MiXCR, giving one entry per CDR3 protein. The sample yields approximately 470,000 distinct CDR3 sequences, under 55% seen once. Trimming at V came to 6 bases and at J to 5 bases, leaving 10 bases not matched to a gene. CDR3 length equals 15 residues. These data come from a study of T cell repertoires in cytomegalovirus infection. Turning to the study itself: It was the public TCR beta signatures that indicated both CMV infection and matching HLA type. Study-wide findings and caveats: CMV-specific HLA-C-restricted TCR beta clonotypes dominated the ex vivo response.

The input for sequencing was cultured PBMCs, taken from culture after CMV antigen stimulation. This receptor was identified in a human donor in good health (CMV status not recorded). Some clones in this sample may be carry-over from other donors' samples. The J gene is TRBJ2-3, the V gene TRBV12-3 or TRBV12-4, with 8 bases fitting TRBD2. CDR3: CASRDERETGDTQYF. The CDR3 DNA reads TGTGCCAGCAGGGATGAGCGGGAGACCGGAGATACGCAGTATTTT.